A selection of T cell receptor beta chains follows, all from one sample in a study of vaccination and CD4 T cells after COVID-19. These receptors' targets are unknown. Each CDR3 protein is one row after TCRdb ran MiXCR on the PCR reads. This table holds about 4,000 distinct CDR3 sequences, less than 25% found once. Here the sequenced sample was CD4+ T cells from blood, cultured in vitro, taken after SARS-CoV-2 vaccination. These TCRs come from a human donor who had recovered from COVID-19. Each CDR3 is given with its conserved first and last residue. The D gene is left open where the match is weak. The size entry is marked missing in some rows and otherwise reads once, few, many or a size class.

j_gene	v_gene	d_gene	abundance	CDR3nt	CDR3aa
TRBJ2-5	TRBV7-3	TRBD1	medium-sized	TGTGCCAGCAGCGCGGGACAGGTAAAGCAAGAGACCCAGTACTTC	CASSAGQVKQETQYF
TRBJ2-3	TRBV7-8	NA	NA	TGTGCCAGCAGCTTTAGCTTTCGATCCTCACCTACGCAGTATTTT	CASSFSFRSSPTQYF
TRBJ1-1	TRBV12-3/TRBV12-4	NA	NA	TGTGCCAGCAGTTTGAACTCGAACGAAGCTTTCTTT	CASSLNSNEAFF
TRBJ1-6	TRBV20-1	TRBD1	medium-sized	TGCAGTGCCCGACAGGGGGCGCAAAATTCACCCCTCCACTTT	CSARQGAQNSPLHF
TRBJ1-6	TRBV2	TRBD1	NA	TGTGCCAGCAGCCTGGGACAGGGGGACCGGAATTCACCCCTCCACTTT	CASSLGQGDRNSPLHF
TRBJ2-7	TRBV21-1	NA	few	TGTGCCAGCAGCAAAGTAGGTGTGGGACGCGAGCAGTACTTC	CASSKVGVGREQYF
TRBJ1-1	TRBV5-4	NA	NA	TGTGCCAGCAGCTTGGCTGACAGGTCGTCTATGACGGGAGCTTTCTTT	CASSLADRSSMTGAFF
TRBJ2-7	TRBV10-2	NA	NA	TGCGCCAGCAGTGAGCCCGAAGGTACACGGGGAAGGCAGTACTTC	CASSEPEGTRGRQYF
TRBJ2-3	TRBV7-2	NA	NA	TGTGCCAGCAGCTTAGCGGGTAAAAGGGTCGGGGCGCAGTATTTT	CASSLAGKRVGAQYF
TRBJ2-3	TRBV15	TRBD2	medium-sized	TGTGCCACCAGCAGGAGAGCGGGGGCTAGCACAGATACGCAGTATTTT	CATSRRAGASTDTQYF
TRBJ1-1	TRBV24-1	NA	few	TGTGCCACGCCGACTGGGGGGTGTGAAGCTTTCTTT	CATPTGGCEAFF
TRBJ1-1	TRBV20-1	NA	NA	TGCAGTGCTAGAGATCCGGGCACTGAAGCTTTCTTT	CSARDPGTEAFF
TRBJ2-1	TRBV7-8	NA	medium-sized	TGTGCCAGCAGTCGTATGACTGGGTACAATGAGCAGTTCTTC	CASSRMTGYNEQFF
TRBJ2-2	TRBV24-1	TRBD1	few	TGTGCCACCAGTGGCGACAGGGCCGGGGAGCTGTTTTTT	CATSGDRAGELFF
TRBJ2-7	TRBV30	NA	NA	TGTGCCTGGAGCGGAGGGAGAGGGAGGGGGACACCACGAGAGCAGTACTTC	CAWSGGRGRGTPREQYF
TRBJ2-2	TRBV20-1	NA	NA	TGCAGTGCTAGGGTATGGGTAGCGGCGAACACCGGGGAGCTGTTTTTT	CSARVWVAANTGELFF
TRBJ1-2	TRBV6-5	NA	many	TGTGCCAGCAGTTACATTTCAACAGCCGAATCTCGTAGGGGCTACACCTTC	CASSYISTAESRRGYTF
TRBJ1-2	TRBV6-5	NA	few	TGTGCCAGCAGTTACTCTCCTCCGGGGGGATCTATCGATGGCTACACCTTC	CASSYSPPGGSIDGYTF
TRBJ2-7	TRBV29-1	NA	NA	TGCAGCGTTGGAGACGTGGGGGGGCTGAGCTCCTACGAGCAGTACTTC	CSVGDVGGLSSYEQYF
TRBJ1-2	TRBV7-3	NA	few	TGTGCCAGCAGCTTAGGGGGGGTTCAGAATGGCTACACCTTC	CASSLGGVQNGYTF
TRBJ2-2	TRBV6-1	NA	few	TGTGCCAGCAGCCGAACTACGGCCGGGGAGCTGTTTTTT	CASSRTTAGELFF
TRBJ2-1	TRBV7-9	TRBD2	medium-sized	TGTGCCAGCAGCTTACAGGGGACTAGCCAAAATGAGCAGTTCTTC	CASSLQGTSQNEQFF
TRBJ2-5	TRBV12-2	NA	NA	TGTGCAAGTCGCCCCCTTCTGGTGTGGGAAGAGACCCAGTACTTC	CASRPLLVWEETQYF
TRBJ1-5	TRBV6-1	TRBD1	NA	TGTGCCGTAACCGGGACAGGGTCGCCTATAGGCAATCAGCCCCAGCATTTT	CAVTGTGSPIGNQPQHF
TRBJ2-1	TRBV19	TRBD1	NA	TGTGCCAGTAGTGCAGGGGGAAATGAGCAGTTCTTC	CASSAGGNEQFF
TRBJ1-5	TRBV4-1	NA	few	TGCGCCAGCAGCCGAATACAGGGTGATCAGCCCCAGCATTTT	CASSRIQGDQPQHF
TRBJ1-1	TRBV19	NA	few	TGTGCCAGTAGTATACATTACGGCACTGAAGCTTTCTTT	CASSIHYGTEAFF
TRBJ1-5	TRBV19	NA	NA	TGTGCCAGTAGTATAGGGCAGGCCCTCGGGGGACAGCATTTT	CASSIGQALGGQHF
TRBJ2-7	TRBV7-6	TRBD1	medium-sized	TGTGCCAGCAGCGCCAAAACAGGGGGCCCGGAGCAGTACTTC	CASSAKTGGPEQYF
TRBJ2-3	TRBV25-1	TRBD1	NA	TGTGCCAGCAGTCCGTACCGGACAGGGGGCACAGATACGCAGTATTTT	CASSPYRTGGTDTQYF
TRBJ2-5	TRBV20-1	TRBD2	medium-sized	TGCAGTGCTACTAACGAAGGAGCGGGGAAAGCGGCCCAGTACTTC	CSATNEGAGKAAQYF
TRBJ1-1	TRBV1	NA	few	TGCACCAGCAGAGGAGGGCCCCGCGCTTTCTTT	CTSRGGPRAFF
TRBJ2-2	TRBV7-3	TRBD2	NA	TGTGCCAGCAGCTTATTCGGAGGGAGGGACGGGGAGCTGTTTTTT	CASSLFGGRDGELFF
TRBJ2-1	TRBV6-2/TRBV6-3	NA	NA	TGTGCCAGCCTAACCGACAGGCCCAGCTCCTACAATGAGCAGTTCTTC	CASLTDRPSSYNEQFF
TRBJ1-2	TRBV7-2	NA	few	TGTGCCAGCAGCTTAAATGCGGGGCGGTTAAACTATGGCTACACCTTC	CASSLNAGRLNYGYTF
TRBJ1-6	TRBV25-1	TRBD1	NA	TGTGCCAGCAGTGGGGACAGGGCCGCGGGGAATTCACCCCTCCACTTT	CASSGDRAAGNSPLHF
TRBJ2-2	TRBV7-2	NA	few	TGTGCCACCAGGAACAGGGCGAACACCGGGGAGCTGTTTTTT	CATRNRANTGELFF
TRBJ1-5	TRBV28	NA	NA	TGTGCCAGCAGTTACTCAGGTTTAAATCAGCCCCAGCATTTT	CASSYSGLNQPQHF
TRBJ2-7	TRBV2	NA	once	TGTGCCAGCAGTCAGCCCAGGCCCTCCTACGAGCAGTACTTC	CASSQPRPSYEQYF
TRBJ1-1	TRBV6-1	NA	NA	TGTGCCAGCAGTGAGCGAGACAGCGACACTGAGGCTTTCTTT	CASSERDSDTEAFF
TRBJ1-1	TRBV19	TRBD1	NA	TGTGCCACCCTCGGGACAGAGATGAACACTGAAGCTTTCTTT	CATLGTEMNTEAFF
TRBJ1-5	TRBV4-1	NA	NA	TGCGCCAGCAGCCAGTCCAGGGCTTCCAATCAGCCCCAGCATTTT	CASSQSRASNQPQHF
TRBJ1-1	TRBV28	TRBD1	NA	TGTGCCAGCAGGAGGGCAGGGGGCTACACTGAAGCTTTCTTT	CASRRAGGYTEAFF
TRBJ2-6	TRBV12-3/TRBV12-4	NA	NA	TGTGCCAGTCGGATTAGCTCTGGGGCCAACGTCCTGACTTTC	CASRISSGANVLTF
TRBJ2-1	TRBV6-1	NA	NA	TGTGCCAGCAGCACTAGGGGCCCCACGCACAATGAGCAGTTCTTC	CASSTRGPTHNEQFF
TRBJ2-2	TRBV24-1	NA	NA	TGTGCCACCAGTGACGATGGATGGACCGGGGAGCTGTTTTTT	CATSDDGWTGELFF
TRBJ2-7	TRBV19	TRBD1	few	TGTGCCAGTAGGACAGGGGTCGAGCAGTACTTC	CASRTGVEQYF